The 5 T cell receptor beta chains below were found in one sample sequenced in a study of post-analysis software for immune sequencing data. Unique-molecular-identifier-tagged TCR beta cDNA libraries were used. TCRdb used MiXCR to reprocess the PCR reads, holding one entry per CDR3 protein. The table has roughly 670,000 distinct CDR3 sequences, 55% to 60% seen once; the top ten hold about 11%. Their antigens remain unidentified. Overall study results and limits: Compared with controls, patients had more of about 5 TRBV segments, including TRBV5-6, TRBV5-1 and TRBV20-1.

The sequenced sample consisted of blood. The receptor source for this set is a girl aged 2 to 9 with multiple sclerosis.

The chain combines TRBV3-1 with TRBJ1-2; 7 positions agree with TRBD1. The V and J ends lost 0 bases and 6 bases, in that order; junction bases with no gene match: 7. CDR1 LGHDT and CDR2 YNNKEL come from the germline V gene (reference sequence). The CDR3 has 15 residues. Here the CDR3 reads CASSQDVGGVDGYTF. Written as DNA, the CDR3 is TGTGCCAGCAGCCAAGACGTAGGGGGCGTGGATGGCTACACCTTC.

V gene TRBV6-4 combines with J gene TRBJ2-4, with D possibly being TRBD1 or TRBD2 (5 bases each). Trimming stripped 2 bases from V and 6 bases from J, with 5 bases between. Germline lookup yields CDR1 MRHNA and CDR2 SNTAGT. CDR3 size: 12 residues. CDR3 DNA: TGTGCCAGCAGTGACGGGGGAAACATTCAGTACTTC. Translating gives CASSDGGNIQYF.

This chain joins TRBV4-2 and TRBJ1-1; 7 nucleotides agree with TRBD1. The CDR3 is 16 residues long. J was trimmed by 6 bases and V by 4 bases; bases with no gene match: 14. Germline CDR1 is LGHNA and CDR2 is YNFKEQ. The CDR3 coding sequence is TGTGCCAGCAGCCTCGCGGACAGGCGATTAGAGGCTGAAGCTTTCTTT. Protein product: CASSLADRRLEAEAFF.

This sequence joins TRBV4-2 and TRBJ2-5; D uncertain. The J call is in doubt because the DNA end fits TRBJ2-7 better. This CDR3 spans 14 amino acids. Germline CDR1 reads LGHNA; CDR2 reads YNFKEQ. The CDR3 bases are TGTGCCAGCAGCCAAGATAACGTGGGGAACGAGCAGTACTTC. Translation gives CASSQDNVGNEQYF.

This chain connects TRBV12-3 or TRBV12-4 to TRBJ2-3; maybe TRBD1 (5 bases). The CDR3 loop spans 14 amino acids. The V end was cut by 4 bases, the J end by 0 bases, with 8 bases between. In nucleotides, the CDR3 is TGTGCCAGCAGTTGGGGCAGTAGCACAGATACGCAGTATTTT. Translating it yields CASSWGSSTDTQYF.